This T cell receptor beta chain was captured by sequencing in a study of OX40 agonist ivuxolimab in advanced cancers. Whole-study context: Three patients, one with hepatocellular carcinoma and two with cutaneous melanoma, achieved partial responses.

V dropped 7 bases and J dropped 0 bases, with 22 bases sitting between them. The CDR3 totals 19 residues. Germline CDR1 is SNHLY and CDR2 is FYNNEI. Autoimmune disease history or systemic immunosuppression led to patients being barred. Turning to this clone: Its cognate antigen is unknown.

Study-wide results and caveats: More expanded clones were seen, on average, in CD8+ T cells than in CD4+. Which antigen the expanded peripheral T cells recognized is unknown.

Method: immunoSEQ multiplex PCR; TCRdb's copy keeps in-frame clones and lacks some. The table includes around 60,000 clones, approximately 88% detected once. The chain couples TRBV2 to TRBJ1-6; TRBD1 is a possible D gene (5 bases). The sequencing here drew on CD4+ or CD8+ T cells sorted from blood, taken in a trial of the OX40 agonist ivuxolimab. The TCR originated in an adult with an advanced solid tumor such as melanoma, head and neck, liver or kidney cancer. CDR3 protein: CASILAPGGTTSYNSPLHF. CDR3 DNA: TGTGCCAGCATCCTCGCCCCCGGCGGGACGACCTCCTATAATTCACCCCTCCACTTT.